Only a few counts were recorded for the clone carrying this T cell receptor (beta chain). The target antigen is unknown. There are 13 residues in the CDR3. The V end lost 0 bases, the J end lost 7 bases, and 6 bases lay between the germline ends. Germline V gene sequence: CDR1 KGHSH, CDR2 LQKENI. The sample belongs to a study of early T cells in non-severe SARS-CoV-2 infection. Study in general: Bulk RNA isolated from unsorted whole blood underwent sequencing; chains were not paired. Study-wide results and caveats: Matches to VDJdb favored anti-spike CD8 responses and missed private and CD4 specificities.

Attached unique molecular identifiers marked individual cDNA molecules. TCRdb ran MiXCR on the 5' RACE reads and lists one entry per CDR3 protein. The table lists 100,000 to 120,000 distinct CDR3 sequences, roughly 12% of them singletons. The chain links TRBV18 to TRBJ1-4; no clear D. The receptor was isolated from an adult who was a healthcare worker with PCR-confirmed SARS-CoV-2 infection or an uninfected control (not recorded which). Sequenced material: whole blood, taken at baseline. CDR3 sequence (DNA): TGTGCCAGCTCACCACCGTCCAGTGAAAAACTGTTTTTT. Amino acids: CASSPPSSEKLFF.